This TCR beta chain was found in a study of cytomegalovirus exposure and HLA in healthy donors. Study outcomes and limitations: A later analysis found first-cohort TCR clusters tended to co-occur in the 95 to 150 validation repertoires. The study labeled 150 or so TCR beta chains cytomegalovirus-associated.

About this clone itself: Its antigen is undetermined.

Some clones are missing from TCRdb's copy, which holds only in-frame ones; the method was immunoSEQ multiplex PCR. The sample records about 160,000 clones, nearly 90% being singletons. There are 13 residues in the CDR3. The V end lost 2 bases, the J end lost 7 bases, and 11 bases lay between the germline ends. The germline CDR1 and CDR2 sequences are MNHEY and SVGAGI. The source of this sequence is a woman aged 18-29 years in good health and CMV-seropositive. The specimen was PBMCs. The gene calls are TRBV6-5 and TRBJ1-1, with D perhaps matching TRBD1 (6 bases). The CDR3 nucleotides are TGTGCCAGCAGTTACGTACAGGGATATGAAGCTTTCTTT. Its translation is CASSYVQGYEAFF.